This is a list of T cell receptor beta chains from one sample in a study of blood T cell repertoires in COVID-19. Profiling relied on immunoSEQ multiplex PCR, and the TCRdb table lists in-frame clones only, not all of them. The table has roughly 200,000 clones, 76% seen once; the top ten hold roughly 9.4%. Sequenced: peripheral blood. Receptor source: a woman aged 45-59 years with active or convalescent COVID-19. CDR3s include the opening cysteine and the closing phenylalanine or tryptophan. The D gene is left open where the match is weak. Clone size is stated in some rows and not others, as once, few, many or a class when expanded.

TRBJ1-6,TRBD1,few,TRBV3-1/TRBV3-2,CASSRSGGDNSPLHF,TGTGCCAGCAGCCGCTCAGGGGGCGATAATTCACCCCTCCACTTT
TRBJ2-5,TRBD2,NA,TRBV11-3,CASSRSGGGPFETQYF,TGTGCCAGCAGCCGATCCGGCGGGGGGCCATTCGAGACCCAGTACTTC
TRBJ2-1,TRBD2,NA,TRBV4-3,CASSQDAVGRSSYNEQFF,TGCGCCAGCAGCCAAGATGCAGTCGGGAGGAGCTCCTACAATGAGCAGTTCTTC
TRBJ2-1,NA,NA,TRBV6-4,CASSSGFSSNEQFF,TGTGCCAGCAGTAGCGGGTTCTCCAGCAATGAGCAGTTCTTC
TRBJ1-2,NA,NA,TRBV6-1,CASSEVTVRNYGYTF,TGTGCCAGCAGTGAAGTAACCGTTAGAAACTATGGCTACACCTTC
TRBJ1-1,TRBD1,NA,TRBV7-9,CASSDDRGGPTEAFF,TGTGCCAGCAGCGACGACAGGGGAGGTCCCACTGAAGCTTTCTTT
TRBJ2-7,TRBD2,NA,TRBV6-5,CASSSRGGLIYEQYF,TGTGCCAGCAGTTCCCGGGGGGGGCTTATATACGAGCAGTACTTC
TRBJ2-5,TRBD1,NA,TRBV6-6,CASSDRAAETQYF,TGTGCCAGCAGTGACAGGGCGGCGGAGACCCAGTACTTC
TRBJ1-2,NA,NA,TRBV5-1,CASSSAGPSYGYTF,TGCGCCAGCAGCTCCGCTGGGCCATCCTATGGCTACACCTTC
TRBJ2-7,NA,few,TRBV2,CASSRTVTGEQYF,TGTGCCAGCAGTAGGACAGTCACCGGAGAGCAGTACTTC
TRBJ2-2,NA,many,TRBV4-3,CASSQGPGGTGELFF,TGCGCCAGCAGCCAAGGACCAGGGGGGACCGGGGAGCTGTTTTTT
TRBJ2-1,TRBD2,NA,TRBV7-2,CASSLLAGVSYNEQFF,TGTGCCAGCAGCTTACTAGCGGGAGTATCCTACAATGAGCAGTTCTTC
TRBJ2-7,TRBD2,once,TRBV4-3,CASSQGGGEGYEQYF,TGCGCCAGCAGCCAAGGGGGGGGAGAAGGTTACGAGCAGTACTTC
TRBJ2-2,NA,NA,TRBV9,CASSVGHRDVAGELFF,TGTGCCAGCAGCGTAGGCCACAGGGATGTAGCCGGGGAGCTGTTTTTT
TRBJ2-5,NA,NA,TRBV5-8,CASSLARSTSLGETQYF,TGTGCCAGCAGCTTGGCTCGATCGACTAGTCTGGGAGAGACCCAGTACTTC
TRBJ2-6,NA,NA,TRBV4-2,CASSQDLTPSGANVLTF,TGTGCCAGCAGCCAAGATTTGACACCCTCTGGGGCCAACGTTCTGACTTTC
TRBJ2-7,TRBD2,once,TRBV29-1,CSVALAGRASEQYF,TGCAGCGTTGCATTGGCCGGGAGGGCCTCCGAGCAGTACTTC
TRBJ2-1,TRBD2,NA,TRBV30,CAWSSRGVLAGGRLLFF,TGTGCCTGGAGTTCAAGGGGGGTACTAGCGGGAGGGCGACTCCTGTTCTTC
TRBJ2-1,TRBD2,NA,TRBV6-2/TRBV6-3,CASSSSRGGSLNEQFF,TGTGCCAGCAGTTCTTCCCGGGGGGGCTCTTTGAATGAGCAGTTCTTC
TRBJ1-3,TRBD1,NA,TRBV18,CASSPGTENTIYF,TGTGCCAGCTCACCCGGGACAGAAAACACCATATATTTT
TRBJ1-6,NA,NA,TRBV6-5,CASSYGQYSPLHF,TGTGCCAGCAGTTACGGACAGTATTCACCCCTCCACTTT
TRBJ2-7,NA,NA,TRBV30,CASTANSYEQYF,TGTGCCTCGACAGCGAACTCCTACGAGCAGTACTTC
TRBJ2-7,NA,NA,TRBV27,CASSFGAGDNEQYF,TGTGCCAGCAGTTTTGGGGCAGGGGATAACGAGCAGTACTTC
TRBJ2-7,TRBD2,NA,TRBV11-3,CASSLVYTSAECSSYEQYF,TGTGCCAGCAGCTTAGTTTATACTAGCGCGGAATGCTCCTCCTACGAGCAGTACTTC
TRBJ1-1,NA,NA,TRBV18,CASSPPTANTEAFF,TGTGCCAGCTCACCACCGACAGCGAACACTGAAGCTTTCTTT
TRBJ2-7,NA,NA,TRBV10-3,CAIGGLNEQYF,TGTGCCATCGGGGGACTTAACGAGCAGTACTTC
TRBJ2-1,TRBD2,NA,TRBV18,CASSPLAGDENEQFF,TGTGCCAGCTCACCCCTAGCGGGGGACGAAAATGAGCAGTTCTTC
TRBJ1-1,NA,NA,TRBV19,CASQGFRNTEAFF,TGTGCCTCACAGGGTTTTAGGAACACTGAAGCTTTCTTT
TRBJ1-2,NA,few,TRBV30,CAWSVLGGFSGYTF,TGTGCCTGGAGTGTACTAGGAGGGTTTAGCGGCTACACCTTC
TRBJ1-1,NA,NA,TRBV30,CAWSPPQGEAFF,TGTGCCTGGAGTCCTCCCCAGGGTGAAGCTTTCTTT
TRBJ1-5,NA,NA,TRBV29-1,CTCKGRGNQPQHF,TGCACCTGTAAAGGCAGGGGCAATCAGCCCCAGCATTTT
TRBJ1-2,NA,few,TRBV2,CASSEDSRYGYTF,TGTGCCAGCAGTGAAGACAGTCGCTATGGCTACACCTTC
TRBJ1-1,NA,NA,TRBV14,CASSQDIGGRTEAFF,TGTGCCAGCAGCCAAGATATCGGGGGACGCACTGAAGCTTTCTTT
TRBJ1-1,TRBD1,once,TRBV11-3,CASSLGGQGASTEAFF,TGTGCCAGCAGCTTAGGGGGACAGGGGGCGTCGACTGAAGCTTTCTTT
TRBJ1-1,TRBD1,once,TRBV29-1,CSAGQGGTEAFF,TGCAGCGCCGGACAGGGGGGGACTGAAGCTTTCTTT
TRBJ2-3,NA,NA,TRBV18,CASSPRAGASTDTQYF,TGTGCCAGCTCACCACGGGCGGGGGCCAGCACAGATACGCAGTATTTT
TRBJ1-6,NA,NA,TRBV14,CASSQAGGLYNSPLHF,TGTGCCAGCAGCCAAGCGGGGGGGCTTTATAATTCACCCCTCCACTTT
TRBJ2-1,NA,NA,TRBV27,CASSFGDSYNEQFF,TGTGCCAGCAGTTTCGGGGACTCCTACAATGAGCAGTTCTTC
TRBJ2-7,NA,NA,TRBV4-3,CASSRQYGKQYF,TGCGCCAGCAGCCGGCAATACGGGAAACAGTACTTC
TRBJ2-1,TRBD2,NA,TRBV11-2,CASSPSGRSNEQFF,TGTGCCAGCAGCCCTAGCGGGAGGAGCAATGAGCAGTTCTTC
TRBJ1-1,NA,NA,TRBV29-1,CSAREGVFNTEAFF,TGCAGCGCCCGCGAGGGAGTCTTCAACACTGAAGCTTTCTTT
TRBJ1-1,NA,few,TRBV27,CASRPRGNTEAFF,TGTGCCAGCAGGCCCAGGGGGAACACTGAAGCTTTCTTT
TRBJ2-5,NA,NA,TRBV19,CASSTGGPPETQYF,TGTGCCAGTAGTACCGGTGGGCCCCCGGAGACCCAGTACTTC
TRBJ2-1,NA,once,TRBV20-1,CSANRQLEQFF,TGCAGTGCCAACCGACAGCTCGAGCAGTTCTTC
TRBJ2-1,NA,once,TRBV7-8,CASSLVGGSYNEQFF,TGTGCCAGCAGCTTAGTAGGGGGCTCCTACAATGAGCAGTTCTTC
TRBJ1-5,TRBD1,NA,TRBV6-2/TRBV6-3,CASSSRQGRANQPQHF,TGTGCCAGCAGTTCCAGACAGGGTCGAGCGAATCAGCCCCAGCATTTT
TRBJ2-7,NA,many,TRBV3-1/TRBV3-2,CASSQDDGSSYEQYF,TGTGCCAGCAGCCAAGATGACGGGAGCTCCTACGAGCAGTACTTC
TRBJ1-5,TRBD1,NA,TRBV30,CAWSPGTGLNQPQHF,TGTGCCTGGAGTCCCGGGACAGGGCTCAATCAGCCCCAGCATTTT
TRBJ2-5,TRBD1,NA,TRBV28,CASSPGQRGGETQYF,TGTGCCAGCAGTCCGGGACAGCGTGGCGGAGAGACCCAGTACTTC
TRBJ2-2,TRBD2,NA,TRBV4-2,CASSLRLAGANTGELFF,TGTGCCAGCAGCCTTCGACTAGCGGGGGCGAACACCGGGGAGCTGTTTTTT
TRBJ2-1,TRBD2,NA,TRBV24-1,CATSDPTSGRAHNEQFF,TGTGCCACCAGTGATCCGACTAGCGGGAGGGCCCACAATGAGCAGTTCTTC
TRBJ2-3,NA,NA,TRBV19,CASSSRIGDTDTQYF,TGTGCCAGTAGTAGTCGTATAGGGGACACAGATACGCAGTATTTT
TRBJ2-7,NA,NA,TRBV9,CASSVEPWFSEQYF,TGTGCCAGCAGCGTAGAACCCTGGTTTAGCGAGCAGTACTTC
TRBJ1-1,TRBD1,NA,TRBV27,CASSVLGGGRRTEAFF,TGTGCCAGCAGTGTCCTTGGAGGGGGCAGGAGGACTGAAGCTTTCTTT
TRBJ1-5,NA,NA,TRBV6-5,CASSYSGPTDDQPQHF,TGTGCCAGCAGTTACTCGGGGCCAACCGACGATCAGCCCCAGCATTTT
TRBJ2-1,NA,NA,TRBV29-1,CSAESRDTYNEQFF,TGCAGCGCTGAAAGCCGGGACACCTACAATGAGCAGTTCTTC
TRBJ1-2,NA,NA,TRBV2,CASSEDGVLYGYTF,TGTGCCAGCAGTGAAGACGGGGTCCTCTATGGCTACACCTTC
TRBJ1-4,TRBD1,NA,TRBV4-2,CASSPGQSTNEKLFF,TGTGCCAGCAGCCCGGGACAGAGTACTAATGAAAAACTGTTTTTT
TRBJ1-6,TRBD1,NA,TRBV11-2,CASSLGQGVYSPLHF,TGTGCCAGCAGCTTAGGACAGGGCGTCTATTCACCCCTCCACTTT
TRBJ2-7,NA,NA,TRBV2,CASSEGTATYEQYF,TGTGCCAGCAGTGAAGGGACAGCCACCTACGAGCAGTACTTC